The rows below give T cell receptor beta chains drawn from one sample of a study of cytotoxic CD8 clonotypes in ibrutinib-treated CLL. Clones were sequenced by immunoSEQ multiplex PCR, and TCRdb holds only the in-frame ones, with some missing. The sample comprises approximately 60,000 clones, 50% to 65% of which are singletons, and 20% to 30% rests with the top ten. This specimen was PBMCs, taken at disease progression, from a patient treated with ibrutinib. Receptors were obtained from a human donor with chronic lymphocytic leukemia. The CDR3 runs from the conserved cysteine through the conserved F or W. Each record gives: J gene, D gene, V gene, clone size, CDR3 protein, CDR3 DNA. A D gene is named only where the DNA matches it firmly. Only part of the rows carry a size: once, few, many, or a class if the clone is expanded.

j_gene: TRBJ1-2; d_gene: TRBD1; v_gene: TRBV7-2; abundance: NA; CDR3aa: CASSLEGTGGGYGYTF; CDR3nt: TGTGCCAGCAGCTTAGAGGGGACAGGGGGCGGCTATGGCTACACCTTC
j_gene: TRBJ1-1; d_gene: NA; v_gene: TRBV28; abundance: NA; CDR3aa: CASRSSGVNTEAFF; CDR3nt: TGTGCCAGCAGGTCGTCTGGGGTGAACACTGAAGCTTTCTTT
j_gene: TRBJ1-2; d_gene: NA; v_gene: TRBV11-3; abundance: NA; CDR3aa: CASSPRDFGGHGYTF; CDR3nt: TGTGCCAGCAGCCCCCGGGATTTTGGGGGCCATGGCTACACCTTC
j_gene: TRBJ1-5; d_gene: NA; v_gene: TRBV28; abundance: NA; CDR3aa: CASLGGVSNQPQHF; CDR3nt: TGTGCCAGTCTAGGTGGCGTGAGCAATCAGCCCCAGCATTTT
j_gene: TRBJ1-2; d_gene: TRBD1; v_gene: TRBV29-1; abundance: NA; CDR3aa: CSVVGSDREIGYTF; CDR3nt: TGCAGCGTTGTAGGGAGTGACAGGGAAATCGGCTACACCTTC
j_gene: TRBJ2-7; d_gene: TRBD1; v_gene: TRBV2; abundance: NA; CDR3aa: CASSGQGVYEQYF; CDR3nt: TGTGCCAGCAGTGGGCAGGGGGTCTACGAGCAGTACTTC
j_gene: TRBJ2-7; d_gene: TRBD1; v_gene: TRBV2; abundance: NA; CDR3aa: CASSAQRGQTYEQYF; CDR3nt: TGTGCCAGCAGTGCTCAACGGGGACAGACCTACGAGCAGTACTTC
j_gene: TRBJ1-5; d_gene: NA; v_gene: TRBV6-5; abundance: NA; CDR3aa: CASSLQASNQPQHF; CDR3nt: TGTGCCAGCAGTTTACAGGCAAGCAATCAGCCCCAGCATTTT
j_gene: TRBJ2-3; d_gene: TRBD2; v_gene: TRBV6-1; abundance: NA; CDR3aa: CASSKGTSGGAGDTQYF; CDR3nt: TGTGCCAGCAGTAAAGGGACTAGCGGGGGGGCAGGGGATACGCAGTATTTT
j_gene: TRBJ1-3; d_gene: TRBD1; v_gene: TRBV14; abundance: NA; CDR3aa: CASSQGTGGGNTIYF; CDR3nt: TGTGCCAGCAGCCAAGGGACAGGGGGAGGAAACACCATATATTTT
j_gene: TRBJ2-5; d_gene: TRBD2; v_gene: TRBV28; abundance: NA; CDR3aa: CASSPGGLAGRETQYF; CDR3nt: TGTGCCAGCAGTCCCGGGGGACTAGCGGGACGGGAGACCCAGTACTTC
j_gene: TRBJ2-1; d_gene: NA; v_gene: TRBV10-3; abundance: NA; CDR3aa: CAISGGRNNEQFF; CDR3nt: TGTGCCATCAGTGGGGGCAGGAACAATGAGCAGTTCTTC
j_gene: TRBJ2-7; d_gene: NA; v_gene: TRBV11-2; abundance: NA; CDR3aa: CASSLDRGMGYEQYF; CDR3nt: TGTGCCAGCAGCTTAGATAGGGGCATGGGGTACGAGCAGTACTTC
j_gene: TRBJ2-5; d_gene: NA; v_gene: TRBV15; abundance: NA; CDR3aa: CATSRDHGVAGETQYF; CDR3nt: TGTGCCACCAGCAGAGATCATGGGGTCGCGGGAGAGACCCAGTACTTC
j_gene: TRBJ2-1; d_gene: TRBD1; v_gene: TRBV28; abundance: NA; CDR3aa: CASSLDRGGNEQFF; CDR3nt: TGTGCCAGCAGTTTAGACAGGGGAGGCAATGAGCAGTTCTTC
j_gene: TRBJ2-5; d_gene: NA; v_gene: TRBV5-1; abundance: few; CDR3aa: CASSLEPRETQYF; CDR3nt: TGCGCCAGCAGCTTGGAACCCCGAGAGACCCAGTACTTC
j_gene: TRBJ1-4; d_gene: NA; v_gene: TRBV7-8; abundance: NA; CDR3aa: CASSFYNEKLFF; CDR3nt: TGTGCCAGCAGCTTTTACAATGAAAAACTGTTTTTT
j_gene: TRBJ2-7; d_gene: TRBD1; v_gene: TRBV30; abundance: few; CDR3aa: CAWNPGQTYEQYF; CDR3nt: TGTGCCTGGAATCCGGGACAGACCTACGAGCAGTACTTC
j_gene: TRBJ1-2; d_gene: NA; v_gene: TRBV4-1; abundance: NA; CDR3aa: CASSQEARYGYTF; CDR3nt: TGCGCCAGCAGCCAAGAGGCACGCTATGGCTACACCTTC
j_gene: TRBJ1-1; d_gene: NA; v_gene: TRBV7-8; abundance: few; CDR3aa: CASRARSGDTEAFF; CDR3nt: TGTGCCAGCAGGGCGCGTTCAGGGGACACTGAAGCTTTCTTT
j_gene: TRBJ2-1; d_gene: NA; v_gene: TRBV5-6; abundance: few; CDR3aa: CASREQGPQFF; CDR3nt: TGTGCCAGCAGAGAACAGGGACCGCAGTTCTTC
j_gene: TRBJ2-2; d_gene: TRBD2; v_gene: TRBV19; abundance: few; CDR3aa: CASSAGLNGELFF; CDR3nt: TGTGCCAGTAGTGCGGGACTAAACGGGGAGCTGTTTTTT
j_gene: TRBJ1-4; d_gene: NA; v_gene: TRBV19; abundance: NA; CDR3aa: CATTSTSDRNNEKLFF; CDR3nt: TGTGCCACGACCTCCACCTCGGACAGAAATAATGAAAAACTGTTTTTT
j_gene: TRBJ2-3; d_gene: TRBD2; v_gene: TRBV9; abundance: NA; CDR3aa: CASSPRAGGPSDTQYF; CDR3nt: TGTGCCAGCAGCCCCCGGGCGGGAGGGCCGTCAGATACGCAGTATTTT
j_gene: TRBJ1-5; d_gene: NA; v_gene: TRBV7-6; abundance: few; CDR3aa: CASSPGPYSNQPQHF; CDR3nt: TGTGCCAGCAGCCCGGGACCCTATAGCAATCAGCCCCAGCATTTT
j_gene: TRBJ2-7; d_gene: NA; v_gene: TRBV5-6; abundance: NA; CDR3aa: CASSEGTGIWEQYF; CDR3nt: TGTGCCAGCAGCGAGGGGACCGGAATTTGGGAGCAGTACTTC
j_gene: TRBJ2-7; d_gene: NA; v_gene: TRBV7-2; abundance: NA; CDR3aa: CASSLAGGQGWYEQYF; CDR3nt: TGTGCCAGCAGCTTAGCCGGGGGGCAGGGTTGGTACGAGCAGTACTTC
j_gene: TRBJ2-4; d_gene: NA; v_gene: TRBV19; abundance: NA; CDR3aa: CASSTDTYKNIQYF; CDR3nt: TGTGCCAGTAGTACGGACACCTACAAAAACATTCAGTACTTC